This TCR beta chain originates from a study of radiotherapy plus CTLA-4 blockade in lung cancer. Overall study context: Disease control was seen in approximately 31% of patients, objective responses in approximately 20%. Study results and limitations: TCR clones originating in tumors grew in number in blood after radiotherapy plus ipilimumab. Early shifts in blood T cell clones, with interferon-beta, reportedly predicted response best.

Looked up from germline, CDR1 is MGHRA and CDR2 is YSYEKL. J lost 4 bases, V lost 4 bases, and 3 bases had no gene match. The CDR3 covers 13 residues. Those with chemo-refractory metastatic non-small-cell lung cancer were treated with focal radiation combined with CTLA-4 blockade using ipilimumab. The protocol was immunoSEQ multiplex PCR, while the TCRdb copy is restricted to in-frame clones and leaves out a portion. The repertoire holds 81,000 or so clones, around 81% seen once, with about 14% in the top ten. In the case of this clone: Its antigen remains unidentified.

The input for sequencing was peripheral blood, taken from a patient treated with radiotherapy plus ipilimumab. The chain links TRBV4-1 to TRBJ2-5; 7 nucleotides match TRBD1. This TCR was recovered from a human donor with non-small cell lung cancer that progressed on radiotherapy plus ipilimumab. The DNA for the CDR3 is TGCGCCAGCAGCCCCCGGGACAGAGAGACCCAGTACTTC. It is translated as CASSPRDRETQYF.